This entry features one T cell receptor beta chain sequence. The antigen is not known. The authors reverse transcribed roughly 0.5 to 1 ug RNA with random hexamers. The amplification used immunoSEQ multiplex PCR on TCR beta CDR3; it spanned 54 Vbeta and 13 Jbeta. TCRdb analysed the immunoSEQ multiplex PCR reads with MiXCR anew, one entry per CDR3 protein. Here the sample spans around 160,000 distinct CDR3 sequences, approximately 92% being singletons. CDR1 is SGHTA and CDR2 is FQGNSA in the germline V gene. V lost 5 bases to trimming and J lost 0 bases; unmatched junction nucleotides: 2. The CDR3 consists of 14 residues. The data belong to a study of CD8 T cells in Susac syndrome. Regarding the study as a whole: Regarding the TCR sequencing and HLA analysis, the study admitted that a relatively small number of individuals were involved.

The authors carried out high-throughput sequencing of TCR beta. They applied it to CD8+ and CD4+ T cells obtained from blood. The CD8+ and CD4+ T cells were negatively isolated, with the TEMRA cells enriched by FACS. The sequence was collected from a human donor in good health. Sequencing was performed on CD4+ T cells from PBMCs. This chain links TRBV7-2 with TRBJ1-1; TRBD1 agrees at 8 bases. For the CDR3, the DNA is TGTGCCAGCAGCGTGGGACAGGTGAACACTGAAGCTTTCTTT. It yields the protein CASSVGQVNTEAFF.